The next 10 T cell receptor beta chains were all read from a single sample in a study of blood T cell repertoires in COVID-19. TCRdb's copy holds only in-frame clones and misses some; the assay was immunoSEQ multiplex PCR. The sample lists approximately 500,000 clones; 80% to 90% were seen once. The sample was peripheral blood. The receptor set was obtained from a human donor in a cohort sampled during active COVID-19.

This chain uses TRBV25-1 with TRBJ1-4, with D possibly matching TRBD1 (6 bases). The CDR3 totals 14 residues. The V end lost 1 base, the J end lost 7 bases, and 10 bases lay between the germline ends. CDR1 and CDR2 from the germline V gene are MGHDK and SYGVNS. Here the CDR3 reads CASSELSGAEKLFF. CDR3 nucleotides: TGTGCCAGCAGTGAATTGTCAGGGGCTGAAAAACTGTTTTTT.

The chain links TRBV7-3 to TRBJ2-7; 7 bases map to TRBD1. The CDR3 covers 13 residues. CDR1 is SGHTA and CDR2 is FQGTGA in the germline V gene. The V and J ends lost 5 bases and 7 bases, in that order; junction bases with no gene match: 8. The CDR3 nucleotides are TGTGCCAGCAGCCCCGGACAGGACATGGAGCAGTACTTC. It is translated as CASSPGQDMEQYF.

The chain links TRBV28 to TRBJ2-1, with 11 nucleotides matching TRBD2. Per the germline V gene, CDR1 is MDHEN and CDR2 is SYDVKM. Losses at the gene ends were 5 bases for V and 10 bases for J; bases not matched to a gene: 10. The CDR3 contains 15 residues. This chain's CDR3 is CASSILAGGPQEQFF. The DNA of the CDR3 is TGTGCCAGCAGTATCTTAGCGGGAGGGCCGCAGGAGCAGTTCTTC. Combining the CDR3 with reference TRBV28 and TRBJ2-1 gives the whole variable domain DVKVTQSSRYLVKRTGEKVFLECVQDMDHENMFWYRQDPGLGLRLIYFSYDVKMKEKGDIPEGYSVSREKKERFSLILESASTNQTSMYLCASSILAGGPQEQFFGPGTRLTVL.

The chain recombines TRBV6-5 with TRBJ2-3, with 8 bases that match TRBD2. Looked up from germline, CDR1 is MNHEY and CDR2 is SVGAGI. The trim removed 4 bases at V and 5 bases at J, leaving 8 bases unmatched. CDR3 length: 15 amino acids. The CDR3: CASSSLAGPRDTQYF. In nucleotides, the CDR3 is TGTGCCAGCAGTTCCCTAGCGGGCCCACGAGATACGCAGTATTTT.

The chain uses TRBV28 and TRBJ2-7; D gene ambiguous. The CDR3 extends over 15 amino acids. V lost 4 bases to trimming and J lost 1 base, with 14 bases between them. Looked up from germline, CDR1 is MDHEN and CDR2 is SYDVKM. This CDR3 reads CASSSTTYSSYEQYF. The CDR3 bases are TGTGCCAGCAGTTCGACGACTTATTCTTCCTACGAGCAGTACTTC.

J is TRBJ1-2 and V is TRBV10-3; tentative D call: TRBD1 (5 bases). V lost 4 bases and J lost 5, with 11 bases in between. Germline V gene lookup returns CDR1 ENHRY and CDR2 SYGVKD. The CDR3 sequence is 13 residues long. The CDR3 nucleotides are TGTGCCATCAGTGGTTCAAGGGGTTATGGCTACACCTTC. Its protein product is CAISGSRGYGYTF.

The chain employs TRBV7-9 and TRBJ1-6; tentatively, D is TRBD1 (5 bases). CDR3 size: 14 residues. Deletions cut 0 bases from V and 10 bases from J, with 10 bases between. CDR1 is SEHNR, CDR2 FQNEAQ, per germline (reference sequence). In DNA form, the CDR3 reads TGTGCCAGCAGCTTAGCAGGGGACTACTCACCCCTCCACTTT. Translation: CASSLAGDYSPLHF.

The V gene is TRBV28, the J gene TRBJ1-5; tentative D call: TRBD1 (6 bases). Germline lookup yields CDR1 MDHEN and CDR2 SYDVKM. This CDR3 has 15 amino acids. The ends were cut back, 5 bases at V and 2 bases at J, with 13 bases in the middle. Here the CDR3 reads CASSPGAKGNQPQHF. CDR3 DNA sequence: TGTGCCAGCAGTCCAGGGGCGAAGGGCAATCAGCCCCAGCATTTT.

This clone was seen just once. The DNA for the CDR3 is TGTGCCAGCACCACTGGGAGCGGGAACCCCTACGAGCAGTACTTC. It yields the protein CASTTGSGNPYEQYF. This chain joins TRBV28 and TRBJ2-7, with 7 bases identical to TRBD2. The V segment lost 7 bases and the J segment 2 bases; nucleotides outside the gene matches: 11. Per the germline V gene, CDR1 is MDHEN and CDR2 is SYDVKM. This CDR3 spans 15 amino acids.

The chain combines TRBV4-2 with TRBJ2-2, with D possibly being TRBD2 (5 bases). This CDR3 has 16 residues. V lost 0 bases and J lost 6, with 14 bases in between. The germline CDR1 and CDR2 sequences are LGHNA and YNFKEQ. CDR3 in DNA: TGTGCCAGCAGCCAAGATACTAGTATCTTCTCCGGGGAGCTGTTTTTT. Translation: CASSQDTSIFSGELFF.